A selection of T cell receptor beta chains follows, all from one sample in a study of OX40 agonist ivuxolimab in advanced cancers. Only in-frame clones appear in the TCRdb table, and some are missing; sequencing was by immunoSEQ multiplex PCR. Of 9,500 to 12,000 clones detected, over 60% appear once; the ten largest clones hold roughly a third. Specimen: CD4+ or CD8+ T cells sorted from blood, collected in a trial of the OX40 agonist ivuxolimab. The origin of the receptors is an adult with an advanced solid tumor such as melanoma, head and neck, liver or kidney cancer. Each CDR3 is given with its conserved first and last residue. A D gene is named only where the DNA matches it firmly. Size is omitted from some rows. Given values are once, few, many or a class for expanded clones.

D gene	V gene	J gene	clone size	CDR3 protein	CDR3 DNA
TRBD1	TRBV6-9	TRBJ1-2	NA	CASSYSIQGEGYTF	TGTGCCAGCAGTTACTCGATCCAGGGGGAAGGCTACACCTTC
NA	TRBV5-4	TRBJ2-7	NA	CASSQVLDGEKWNYEQYF	TGCGCCAGCAGCCAAGTTCTGGATGGGGAAAAATGGAACTACGAGCAGTACTTC
NA	TRBV6-5	TRBJ1-5	NA	CASSYSHTGIQPQHF	TGTGCCAGCAGTTACTCACATACAGGGATTCAGCCCCAGCATTTT
NA	TRBV5-4	TRBJ2-2	once	CASSLGTNTGELFF	TGTGCCAGCAGCTTGGGGACTAACACCGGGGAGCTGTTTTTT
TRBD1	TRBV11-3	TRBJ1-1	NA	CASSLGARDRNTEAFF	TGTGCCAGCAGCTTAGGTGCCAGGGACAGGAACACTGAAGCTTTCTTT
NA	TRBV29-1	TRBJ2-7	few	CSVESQVPYEQYF	TGCAGCGTTGAAAGTCAGGTACCCTACGAGCAGTACTTC
NA	TRBV19	TRBJ2-1	NA	CASSIEISYNEQFF	TGTGCCAGTAGTATAGAGATCTCCTACAATGAGCAGTTCTTC
NA	TRBV7-2	TRBJ1-1	NA	CASSLEGGVGWDTEAFF	TGTGCCAGCAGCTTAGAGGGGGGGGTAGGTTGGGACACTGAAGCTTTCTTT
TRBD1	TRBV28	TRBJ1-5	once	CASRPDRAAGYSNQPQHF	TGTGCCAGCAGACCAGACAGGGCCGCGGGTTATAGCAATCAGCCCCAGCATTTT
TRBD1	TRBV28	TRBJ1-6	NA	CASSEQGADSPLHF	TGTGCCAGCAGTGAACAGGGGGCTGATTCACCCCTCCACTTT
NA	TRBV6-1	TRBJ2-5	NA	CASSGELGSQETQYF	TGTGCCAGCAGTGGTGAACTTGGGTCCCAAGAGACCCAGTACTTC
NA	TRBV5-4	TRBJ1-1	few	CASSLPFRALRNTEAFF	TGTGCCAGCAGCCTCCCCTTCAGGGCTCTAAGGAACACTGAAGCTTTCTTT
TRBD2	TRBV19	TRBJ2-3	once	CASTLAGGPDTQYF	TGTGCCAGTACACTAGCGGGGGGGCCGGATACGCAGTATTTT
NA	TRBV19	TRBJ2-7	NA	CASSIKQGGYEQYF	TGTGCCAGTAGTATAAAACAGGGTGGCTACGAGCAGTACTTC
NA	TRBV28	TRBJ2-7	NA	CASSSPPGVYEQYF	TGTGCCAGCAGTTCCCCCCCAGGGGTCTACGAGCAGTACTTC
TRBD2	TRBV28	TRBJ2-5	NA	CASGTSGFFQETQYF	TGTGCCAGCGGGACTAGCGGTTTTTTCCAAGAGACCCAGTACTTC
TRBD1	TRBV9	TRBJ1-3	NA	CASSGGQGAGNTIYF	TGTGCCAGCAGCGGAGGACAGGGTGCCGGAAACACCATATATTTT
NA	TRBV11-2	TRBJ1-5	NA	CASSLENSYSNQPQHF	TGTGCCAGCAGCTTAGAAAACAGTTATAGCAATCAGCCCCAGCATTTT
NA	TRBV28	TRBJ2-7	few	CASTQGHPYEQYF	TGTGCCAGCACTCAGGGTCACCCCTACGAGCAGTACTTC
NA	TRBV14	TRBJ1-1	NA	CASSSGTVTEAFF	TGTGCCAGCAGTTCCGGGACGGTCACTGAAGCTTTCTTT
NA	TRBV25-1	TRBJ2-3	NA	CASSEYSLTDTQYF	TGTGCCAGCAGTGAATATAGTCTGACAGATACGCAGTATTTT
NA	TRBV6-1	TRBJ1-6	NA	CASSGEGWWDSPLHF	TGTGCCAGCAGTGGAGAGGGGTGGTGGGATTCACCCCTCCACTTT
TRBD1	TRBV5-6	TRBJ2-7	few	CASSLGIVGTGFTYEQYF	TGTGCCAGCAGCTTGGGAATCGTGGGGACAGGTTTCACCTACGAGCAGTACTTC
NA	TRBV7-2	TRBJ1-1	few	CASRRVWNTEAFF	TGTGCCAGCAGAAGGGTGTGGAACACTGAAGCTTTCTTT
NA	TRBV7-6	TRBJ2-3	once	CASSLARSPGSDTQYF	TGTGCCAGCAGCTTAGCGAGGTCCCCAGGGTCCGATACGCAGTATTTT
NA	TRBV9	TRBJ1-3	NA	CASSFTPPGNTIYF	TGTGCCAGCAGCTTCACCCCCCCTGGAAACACCATATATTTT
NA	TRBV4-3	TRBJ1-1	NA	CASSHGGTEAFF	TGCGCCAGCAGCCATGGGGGCACTGAAGCTTTCTTT
NA	TRBV4-3	TRBJ2-1	NA	CASSQDVRDSYNEQFF	TGCGCCAGCAGCCAAGATGTGCGGGATTCCTACAATGAGCAGTTCTTC
NA	TRBV28	TRBJ1-2	NA	CASSLFAGEAPNYGYTF	TGTGCCAGCAGTTTATTCGCGGGAGAAGCGCCTAACTATGGCTACACCTTC
NA	TRBV6-1	TRBJ1-1	NA	CASSDSSEDTEAFF	TGTGCCAGCAGTGACTCGAGTGAGGATACTGAAGCTTTCTTT
TRBD1	TRBV7-6	TRBJ2-7	NA	CASSRYRGQVGEQYF	TGTGCCAGCAGCCGTTACAGGGGTCAGGTTGGCGAGCAGTACTTC
NA	TRBV7-2	TRBJ1-2	NA	CASTLEGQDGYTF	TGTGCCAGCACCCTAGAGGGCCAGGATGGCTACACCTTC
TRBD2	TRBV6-4	TRBJ2-1	NA	CASSKLAGAYNEQFF	TGTGCCAGCAGCAAACTAGCGGGGGCATACAATGAGCAGTTCTTC
NA	TRBV15	TRBJ1-1	NA	CATSVPGLNTEAFF	TGTGCCACCAGCGTCCCCGGGCTAAACACTGAAGCTTTCTTT
NA	TRBV7-9	TRBJ1-1	NA	CASSPPAAQEEAFF	TGTGCCAGCAGCCCACCGGCCGCTCAGGAGGAAGCTTTCTTT
TRBD1	TRBV4-1	TRBJ1-1	few	CASSQERGQGRNTEAFF	TGCGCCAGCAGCCAAGAACGGGGACAGGGGAGAAACACTGAAGCTTTCTTT
NA	TRBV7-3	TRBJ1-5	few	CASSFLGGNQPQHF	TGTGCCAGCAGCTTTTTGGGGGGCAATCAGCCCCAGCATTTT
NA	TRBV2	TRBJ2-7	NA	CASSEHWGNYEQYF	TGTGCCAGCAGTGAGCACTGGGGGAACTACGAGCAGTACTTC
NA	TRBV27	TRBJ1-5	NA	CASSEGAAISQPQHF	TGTGCCAGCAGTGAGGGCGCCGCGATTTCTCAGCCCCAGCATTTT
NA	TRBV4-2	TRBJ2-7	NA	CASSRTGFFQYF	TGTGCCAGCAGCCGAACAGGGTTTTTCCAGTACTTC
NA	TRBV7-8	TRBJ2-3	once	CASSLSSDTQYF	TGTGCCAGCAGCCTCTCCTCAGATACGCAGTATTTT
NA	TRBV14	TRBJ2-7	NA	CASSHLGLPSRSSYEQYF	TGTGCCAGCAGCCACCTCGGACTACCCTCCAGGAGCTCCTACGAGCAGTACTTC
NA	TRBV9	TRBJ2-3	once	CASSVGSDTDTQYF	TGTGCCAGCAGCGTAGGGTCGGACACAGATACGCAGTATTTT
TRBD2	TRBV6-6	TRBJ2-5	NA	CASSPWVAGGPETQYF	TGTGCCAGCAGTCCCTGGGTAGCGGGAGGGCCTGAGACCCAGTACTTC
NA	TRBV10-1	TRBJ2-5	once	CASSDPSGTQYF	TGCGCCAGCAGTGATCCTTCGGGGACCCAGTACTTC
NA	TRBV6-1	TRBJ1-1	NA	CASSEGSEGRSTEAFF	TGTGCCAGCAGTGAAGGAAGTGAGGGCAGGAGCACTGAAGCTTTCTTT
NA	TRBV6-4	TRBJ2-6	NA	CASSDSGGEGANVLTF	TGTGCCAGCAGTGACTCGGGGGGCGAAGGGGCCAACGTCCTGACTTTC
NA	TRBV6-5	TRBJ2-1	NA	CASSYGSPYNEQFF	TGTGCCAGCAGTTACGGGAGCCCCTACAATGAGCAGTTCTTC
TRBD2	TRBV5-8	TRBJ2-3	few	CASSFWRGVGTDTQYF	TGTGCCAGCAGCTTTTGGCGGGGGGTTGGCACAGATACGCAGTATTTT
TRBD1	TRBV11-2	TRBJ1-1	NA	CASSLYPPDRGPMNTEAFF	TGTGCCAGCAGCCTTTACCCCCCGGACAGGGGGCCCATGAACACTGAAGCTTTCTTT
NA	TRBV27	TRBJ2-3	NA	CASSFNVGAYEDTQYF	TGTGCCAGCAGTTTTAACGTGGGGGCGTACGAAGATACGCAGTATTTT
NA	TRBV2	TRBJ2-5	NA	CASSGSGSRSKYETQYF	TGTGCCAGCAGTGGGTCAGGGAGTAGGTCAAAGTATGAGACCCAGTACTTC
NA	TRBV27	TRBJ1-1	medium-sized	CASRPGRRLEAFF	TGTGCCAGCAGGCCGGGACGGAGGCTTGAAGCTTTCTTT